A single sample is the source of the 15 T cell receptor beta chains below, sequenced in a study of blood T cell repertoires in COVID-19. The assay was immunoSEQ multiplex PCR, and TCRdb's table has in-frame clones only and misses some. The repertoire holds roughly 150,000 clones, with 80% to 90% as singletons. Sample: peripheral blood. The receptors shown here come from a woman aged 45-65 years with COVID-19, enrolled during active disease.

V and J are TRBV27 and TRBJ2-3; 9 nucleotides line up with TRBD1. Germline CDR1 MNHEY, CDR2 SMNVEV (reference sequence). V was pared by 6 bases and J by 8 bases, with 9 bases of the junction left unmatched. The length of the CDR3 is 14 residues. This CDR3 reads CASRGTGTPVTQYF. CDR3 sequence (DNA): TGTGCCAGCAGGGGGACAGGGACCCCCGTTACGCAGTATTTT.

This chain uses TRBV2 with TRBJ2-7, with D perhaps matching TRBD2 (6 bases). CDR1 is SNHLY and CDR2 is FYNNEI in the germline V gene. The V gene lost 3 bases and the J gene lost 3 bases, with 9 bases spanning the gap. The CDR3 totals 13 residues. The CDR3 bases are TGTGCCAGCAGTGACCCCGGGAGCTACGAGCAGTACTTC. Translated, it gives CASSDPGSYEQYF.

This rearrangement joins TRBV19 to TRBJ1-2, with D uncertain. Germline CDR1 and CDR2: LNHDA and SQIVND (reference sequence). Trimming stripped 3 bases from V and 4 bases from J, with 15 bases between. The CDR3 runs 15 residues. The CDR3: CASSIGSSRSYGYTF. CDR3 sequence (DNA): TGTGCCAGTAGTATCGGGAGTTCAAGGAGCTATGGCTACACCTTC. The full variable domain, completed using reference TRBV19 and TRBJ1-2, is DGGITQSPKYLFRKEGQNVTLSCEQNLNHDAMYWYRQDPGQGLRLIYYSQIVNDFQKGDIAEGYSVSREKKESFPLTVTSAQKNPTAFYLCASSIGSSRSYGYTFGSGTRLTVV.

Details on this clone: In the same sample, other DNA sequences code for this CDR3. The V and J genes are TRBV18 and TRBJ1-1, with D unresolved. CDR1 KGHSH and CDR2 LQKENI come from the germline V gene. This CDR3 has 14 amino acids. V lost 3 bases, J lost 0 bases, and 8 bases lay in between. The CDR3 loop reads CASSPEGMNTEAFF. CDR3 DNA sequence: TGTGCCAGCTCACCGGAGGGAATGAACACTGAAGCTTTCTTT.

The V and J genes are TRBV15 and TRBJ2-1, with D possibly being TRBD2 (6 bases). Trimming left V 3 bases short and J 9 bases short, with 33 bases between. The length of the CDR3 is 20 residues. Germline values: CDR1 LNHNV, CDR2 YYDKDF (reference sequence). The CDR3 DNA reads TGTGCCACCAGCAGTCAGATTGGGAGTGCCCAATACATGCGGGGAACTGAGCAGTTCTTC. It specifies CATSSQIGSAQYMRGTEQFF.

The chain employs TRBV9 and TRBJ2-1; the D is unclear. V lost 2 bases and J lost 8, with 8 bases in between. Germline V gene lookup returns CDR1 SGDLS and CDR2 YYNGEE. The CDR3 length is 12 residues. CDR3 sequence (DNA): TGTGCCAGCAGCGTCTCACATTATGAGCAGTTCTTC. Translated, it gives CASSVSHYEQFF.

This rearrangement joins TRBV7-2 to TRBJ2-1; 7 nucleotides align to TRBD1. Unmatched junction bases numbered 5, after V lost 0 bases and J lost 9 bases. This CDR3 contains 14 residues. CDR1 and CDR2 (germline): SGHTA, FQGNSA. This CDR3 is CASSLATGMGEQFF. The DNA of the CDR3 is TGTGCCAGCAGCTTAGCGACAGGGATGGGTGAGCAGTTCTTC.

A remark on this clone: Other DNA sequences from this sample encode an identical CDR3 as well. This chain links TRBV4-3 with TRBJ2-7; D ambiguous. The ends were cut back, 0 bases at V and 3 bases at J, with 9 bases in the middle. Germline V gives CDR1 LGHNA, CDR2 YSLEER. The CDR3 runs to 14 residues. This CDR3 is CASSQEQRYYEQYF. The DNA of the CDR3 is TGCGCCAGCAGCCAAGAGCAGAGGTACTACGAGCAGTACTTC.

The rearrangement uses TRBV2 and TRBJ2-7; D is possibly TRBD2 (5 bases). The CDR3 runs 16 residues. Germline V lookup: CDR1 SNHLY, CDR2 FYNNEI. V lost 2 bases and J lost 2, with 16 bases in between. Here the CDR3 DNA reads TGTGCCAGCAGTGAACCTGGAGGCGGGTTAGCCTACGAGCAGTACTTC. Its protein product is CASSEPGGGLAYEQYF.

This clone was detected only a few times. The V call is TRBV14, the J call TRBJ2-5; 7 nucleotides agree with TRBD1. The ends lost 1 base at V and 5 bases at J; junction bases unmatched: 7. The CDR3 runs 15 residues. Germline V lookup: CDR1 SGHDN, CDR2 FVKESK. CDR3 nucleotide sequence: TGTGCCAGCAGCCAAGCACAAGGGGGCCGGGAGACCCAGTACTTC. Encoded protein: CASSQAQGGRETQYF.

The genes are TRBV14 and TRBJ1-1; D is ambiguous. Trimming took 0 bases from V and 0 from J, leaving 14 bases between them. CDR3 length: 17 residues. The germline V gene has CDR1 SGHDN and CDR2 FVKESK. In nucleotides, the CDR3 is TGTGCCAGCAGCCAAGATCTCACGGGAATTCTGAACACTGAAGCTTTCTTT. Translated, it gives CASSQDLTGILNTEAFF.

In this sample, this clone turned up once. This chain connects TRBV6-6 to TRBJ2-1, with TRBD2 matching over 9 bases. Germline lookup yields CDR1 MNHNY and CDR2 SVGAGI (reference sequence). V gave up 7 bases and J gave up 0 bases; unmatched junction bases: 4. The CDR3 is 15 residues long. Here the CDR3 DNA reads TGTGCCAGCACACAGACTAGCGGCTCCTACAATGAGCAGTTCTTC. Its translation is CASTQTSGSYNEQFF.

In DNA, the CDR3 is TGTGCCAGCAAAAAACTAGCGGGGGGCGGTCCGGGCACCGGGGAGCTGTTTTTT. Protein: CASKKLAGGGPGTGELFF. The chain joins TRBV28 to TRBJ2-2; 12 nucleotides align to TRBD2. Germline V gives CDR1 MDHEN, CDR2 SYDVKM. V shed 7 bases and J 4 bases; nucleotides not matched to a gene: 13. The length of the CDR3 is 18 residues.

The V and J genes are TRBV7-2 and TRBJ1-2; no clear D gene. Per the germline V gene, CDR1 is SGHTA and CDR2 is FQGNSA. The germline V and J ends were trimmed by 5 bases and 7 bases, with 11 bases remaining between them. This CDR3 has 12 amino acids. The chain's CDR3 is CASSVEMRGYTF. In DNA, the CDR3 is TGTGCCAGCAGCGTCGAAATGCGTGGCTACACCTTC.

This chain connects TRBV5-4 to TRBJ1-2; D is unresolved. Trimming shortened V by 4 bases and J by 0 bases, and 10 bases separated the two germline ends. The CDR3 loop spans 14 amino acids. Germline V gene data show CDR1 as SGHNT and CDR2 as YYREEE (reference sequence). CDR3 in DNA: TGTGCCAGCAGCCAGTACAATACTAACTATGGCTACACCTTC. Encoded protein: CASSQYNTNYGYTF.